One sample yielded the 22 T cell receptor beta chains listed below, sequenced in a study of a mutant IDH1 vaccine in newly diagnosed glioma. Antigen specificity for these receptors is unknown. Assay used: immunoSEQ multiplex PCR; TCRdb lists only in-frame clones, some missing. The profile shows roughly 57,000 clones, 70% to 90% of them singletons. Described time point: week 11, during vaccination. Alongside topical imiquimod, each dose of vaccine comprised 300 ug of mutant IDH1 20-mer peptide. Sequencing used PBMCs, obtained from a glioma patient whose treatment included an IDH1 peptide vaccine. The receptor source for this set is a man aged 35 to 55 with glioma.

The chain joins TRBV28 to TRBJ2-3, with 8 bases matching TRBD1. V lost 3 bases to trimming and J lost 11 bases; unmatched junction nucleotides: 13. Germline V gives CDR1 MDHEN, CDR2 SYDVKM. The CDR3 extends over 15 amino acids. This CDR3 reads CASSLAGGGERVQYF. DNA of the CDR3: TGTGCCAGCAGTTTGGCAGGGGGCGGGGAAAGAGTGCAGTATTTT.

The V gene is TRBV19, the J gene TRBJ1-4; D remains unclear. The CDR3 runs to 16 residues. V was pared by 1 base and J by 4 bases, with 13 bases between. Germline V gene data show CDR1 as LNHDA and CDR2 as SQIVND (reference sequence). The DNA for the CDR3 is TGTGCCAGTAGTATAGGATTTTCAGGAGGTAATGAAAAACTGTTTTTT. This encodes CASSIGFSGGNEKLFF.

The chain links TRBV7-2 to TRBJ2-5; perhaps TRBD1 as D (6 bases). The last part of the DNA fits TRBJ2-7 better; the J call may be wrong. Per the germline V gene, CDR1 is SGHTA and CDR2 is FQGNSA. CDR3 length: 15 amino acids. The CDR3: CASSLGSGVGSEQYF. The CDR3, as DNA: TGTGCCAGCAGCTTAGGTTCAGGGGTAGGGTCCGAGCAGTACTTC.

J is TRBJ2-5 and V is TRBV27; D gene ambiguous. Trimming cost V 4 bases and J 4 bases, with 10 bases left between them. From germline, CDR1 is MNHEY and CDR2 SMNVEV (reference sequence). The CDR3 is 13 residues long. CDR3 nucleotide sequence: TGTGCCAGCAGTTCCCCGGATAGAGAGACCCAGTACTTC. Its protein is CASSSPDRETQYF.

The chain combines TRBV29-1 with TRBJ1-2; D remains unclear. Germline V gene sequence: CDR1 SQVTM, CDR2 ANQGSEA. V dropped 0 bases and J dropped 4 bases, with 12 bases sitting between them. This CDR3 comprises 14 residues. CDR3 sequence: CSVEESAVPYGYTF. CDR3 bases: TGCAGCGTTGAAGAAAGTGCAGTACCCTATGGCTACACCTTC.

The J gene is TRBJ1-1, the V gene TRBV14; D gene ambiguous. Germline V gene lookup returns CDR1 SGHDN and CDR2 FVKESK. CDR3 length: 13 residues. V was trimmed by 4 bases and J by 2 bases, leaving 8 bases between them. The CDR3 DNA sequence: TGTGCCAGCAGCCTCTACAGAAACACTGAAGCTTTCTTT. It translates to CASSLYRNTEAFF. The full variable domain, in which reference TRBV14 and TRBJ1-1 provide the parts outside the CDR3, is EAGVTQFPSHSVIEKGQTVTLRCDPISGHDNLYWYRRVMGKEIKFLLHFVKESKQDESGMPNNRFLAERTGGTYSTLKVQPAELEDSGVYFCASSLYRNTEAFFGQGTRLTVV.

The chain is built from TRBV18 and TRBJ2-3; possibly TRBD2 for D (6 bases). This CDR3 has 15 residues. Trimming stripped 1 base from V and 1 base from J, with 9 bases between. Germline V CDR1 and CDR2: KGHSH, LQKENI. The CDR3 DNA follows: TGTGCCAGCTCACCACAACCGGGGGGCACAGATACGCAGTATTTT. It translates to CASSPQPGGTDTQYF.

V and J are TRBV6-4 and TRBJ1-1, with unresolved D. CDR3 length: 13 amino acids. Between the trimmed V and J ends, which lost 8 bases and 3 bases, there was a span of 13 bases. Germline CDR1 and CDR2: MRHNA and SNTAGT. The CDR3 sequence: CASRLTGYTEAFF. In DNA, the CDR3 is TGTGCCAGCCGCCTGACGGGTTACACTGAAGCTTTCTTT.

The gene calls are TRBV4-2 and TRBJ2-3, with TRBD2 as a possible D gene (7 bases). There are 17 residues in the CDR3. Trimming removed 1 base from V and 3 bases from J, with 17 bases in between. The germline V gene has CDR1 LGHNA and CDR2 YNFKEQ. CDR3 nucleotides: TGTGCCAGCAGCCAAGGGCTAGGGGGGGGGAGTACAGATACGCAGTATTTT. Residues: CASSQGLGGGSTDTQYF.

The CDR3 loop is CAWNRDASPNSPLHF. CDR3 bases: TGTGCCTGGAACAGGGACGCGAGCCCAAATTCACCCCTCCACTTT. This chain links TRBV30 with TRBJ1-6; D is possibly TRBD1 (6 bases). The CDR3 has 15 amino acids. Germline lookup yields CDR1 GTSNPN and CDR2 SVGIG (reference sequence). With 4 bases removed from V and 7 bases from J, the gap between germline ends came to 17 bases.

The rearrangement joins TRBV15 to TRBJ1-3, with D uncertain. CDR3 length equals 16 residues. V lost 0 bases and J lost 0, with 9 bases in between. The germline V gene has CDR1 LNHNV and CDR2 YYDKDF (reference sequence). As DNA, the CDR3 is TGTGCCACCAGCAGAGATTGGACGGGCTCTGGAAACACCATATATTTT. It codes for CATSRDWTGSGNTIYF. Supplemented by reference TRBV15 and TRBJ1-3, the full variable domain reads DAMVIQNPRYQVTQFGKPVTLSCSQTLNHNVMYWYQQKSSQAPKLLFHYYDKDFNNEADTPDNFQSRRPNTSFCFLDIRSPGLGDTAMYLCATSRDWTGSGNTIYFGEGSWLTVV.

J is TRBJ2-2 and V is TRBV2; D is unclear. Germline CDR1 SNHLY, CDR2 FYNNEI. V shed 7 bases and J shed 0 bases, with 15 bases lying between them. This CDR3 is built from 16 residues. The CDR3 DNA reads as TGTGCCAGCAAAGGTTCGCCTGGCGCGAACACCGGGGAGCTGTTTTTT. It yields the protein CASKGSPGANTGELFF.

This clone has just a few counts. The chain employs TRBV4-1 and TRBJ1-2; possible D gene TRBD1, 6 bases. CDR3 length: 14 amino acids. V lost 0 bases, J lost 3 bases, and 8 bases lay in between. Germline lookup yields CDR1 MGHRA and CDR2 YSYEKL. As DNA, the CDR3 is TGCGCCAGCAGCCAAGATCAGGGGTACTATGGCTACACCTTC. It codes for CASSQDQGYYGYTF.

This chain links TRBV5-1 with TRBJ1-5; D may be TRBD1 (6 bases). The CDR3 covers 15 residues. Trimming cost V 1 base and J 7 bases, with 15 bases left between them. Germline V lookup: CDR1 SGHRS, CDR2 YFSETQ. As DNA, the CDR3 is TGCGCCAGCAGCTTGATTGGGGGCGAAGGGCAGCCCCAGCATTTT. It yields the protein CASSLIGGEGQPQHF.

This rearrangement joins TRBV21-1 to TRBJ2-5. TRBV21-1 is termed a pseudogene. The CDR3 contains 15 residues. The CDR3: CASSAPYTFSETQYF. CDR3 bases: TGTGCCAGCAGCGCTCCCTACACTTTCTCTGAGACCCAGTACTTC.

The chain recombines TRBV18 with TRBJ1-5, with 7 bases identical to TRBD1. V gave up 2 bases and J gave up 6 bases; unmatched junction bases: 4. The germline V gene encodes CDR1 KGHSH and CDR2 LQKENI. The CDR3 totals 14 residues. The CDR3 is CASSPEKGAQPQHF. The CDR3 DNA reads as TGTGCCAGCTCACCAGAAAAGGGGGCTCAGCCCCAGCATTTT.

The rearrangement uses TRBV6-5 and TRBJ2-4; 8 positions agree with TRBD1. This CDR3 comprises 15 residues. V shed 6 bases and J 6 bases; nucleotides not matched to a gene: 10. The germline V gene has CDR1 MNHEY and CDR2 SVGAGI. In DNA form, the CDR3 reads TGTGCCAGCAGCAGAGTCCGGGACAGGTTAAACATTCAGTACTTC. It yields the protein CASSRVRDRLNIQYF.

This chain links TRBV6-4 with TRBJ2-3; TRBD1 agrees at 7 bases. Trimming removed 0 bases from V and 6 bases from J; junction bases left unmatched: 6. The CDR3 consists of 15 residues. The V gene's germline CDR1 is MRHNA and CDR2 SNTAGT. CDR3 region: CASSDSGQVEDTQYF. As DNA, the CDR3 is TGTGCCAGCAGTGACTCTGGACAGGTTGAGGATACGCAGTATTTT.

The V call is TRBV6-5, the J call TRBJ1-1; D uncertain. Germline CDR1 and CDR2: MNHEY and SVGAGI. The CDR3 extends over 13 amino acids. V lost 9 bases and J 1 base, leaving 12 bases between the germline ends. The DNA of the CDR3 is TGTGCCAGACCCCGTCCCGGGAACACTGAAGCTTTCTTT. Translated, it gives CARPRPGNTEAFF.

A remark on this clone: At one of its ends the junction is not consistent with the germline gene, which may arise from a read error. This sequence joins TRBV6-4 and TRBJ1-1; D perhaps matches TRBD1 (5 bases). Germline lookup yields CDR1 MRHNA and CDR2 SNTAGT. CDR3 length: 11 residues. CDR3 sequence: CASSEGGTLRF. The CDR3 coding sequence is TGTGCCAGCAGTGAAGGAGGGACTCTTCGCTTT.

The rearrangement uses TRBV6-1 and TRBJ2-2, with D unresolved. V lost 6 bases and J 4 bases, leaving 9 bases between the germline ends. Germline V gene lookup returns CDR1 MNHNS and CDR2 SASEGT. The CDR3 loop spans 13 amino acids. In DNA, the CDR3 is TGTGCCAGCAGCCCGGGCCTCACCGGGGAGCTGTTTTTT. As protein: CASSPGLTGELFF.

This rearrangement joins TRBV27 to TRBJ2-6; tentative D call: TRBD2 (5 bases). With 5 bases removed from V and 0 bases from J, the gap between germline ends came to 29 bases. The V gene's germline CDR1 is MNHEY and CDR2 SMNVEV (reference sequence). CDR3 length equals 22 residues. This CDR3 is CASSPESVSTGLVSSGANVLTF. CDR3 nucleotide sequence: TGTGCCAGCAGTCCCGAATCAGTCTCTACGGGGTTAGTTAGCTCTGGGGCCAACGTCCTGACTTTC.